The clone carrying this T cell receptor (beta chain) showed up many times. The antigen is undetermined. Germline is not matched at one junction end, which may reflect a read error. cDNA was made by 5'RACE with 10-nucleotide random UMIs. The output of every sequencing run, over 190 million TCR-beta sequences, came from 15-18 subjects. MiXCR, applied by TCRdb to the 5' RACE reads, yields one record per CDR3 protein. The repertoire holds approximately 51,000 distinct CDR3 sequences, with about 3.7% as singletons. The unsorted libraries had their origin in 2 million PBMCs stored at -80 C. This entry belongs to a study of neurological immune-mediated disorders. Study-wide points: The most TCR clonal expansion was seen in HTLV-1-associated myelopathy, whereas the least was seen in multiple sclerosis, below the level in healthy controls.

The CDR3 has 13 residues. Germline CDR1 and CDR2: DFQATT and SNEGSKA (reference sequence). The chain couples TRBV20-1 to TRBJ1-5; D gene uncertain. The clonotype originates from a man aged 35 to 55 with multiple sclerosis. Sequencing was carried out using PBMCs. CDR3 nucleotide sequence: TGCAGTGCGACCCCGCCCGGGGATCAGCCCCAGAATTTT. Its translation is CSATPPGDQPQNF.